Presented here are 13 T cell receptor delta chains from one specimen sequenced in a study of gamma-delta T cells after stem cell transplantation. TCRdb used CATT to re-call clones from the RT-PCR reads. Altogether about 2,500 delta-chain clones are present, around 30% being singletons, with the ten largest covering under 35%. The sample comprised gamma-delta T cells. The receptors originated from a human donor. It is not recorded whose cells these are; they may come from a transplant donor.

The chain is built from TRDV2 and TRDJ1; no firm D call. The CDR3 consists of 17 residues. Per germline, CDR1 GEAIGNYY and CDR2 EKD. Trimming took 3 bases from V and 0 from J, leaving 19 bases between them. The CDR3 loop is CACDSLLSRSYTDKLIF. The CDR3 nucleotides read TGTGCCTGTGACTCTCTACTTTCGAGATCGTACACCGATAAACTCATCTTT.

There are a few counts of this clone. The chain is built from TRDV1 and TRDJ1; the D gene is possibly TRDD2 (7 bases). V lost 4 bases and J 4 bases, leaving 22 bases between the germline ends. The CDR3 consists of 17 residues. CDR1 and CDR2 from the germline V gene are TSWWSYY and QGS. The CDR3, as DNA: TGTGCTCTTGGGGGTTTCCTACGAGGGGATCCGAGCGATAAACTCATCTTT. This sequence encodes CALGGFLRGDPSDKLIF.

CDR3 sequence: CACDDLGGTSTDKLIF. The CDR3 DNA sequence: TGTGCCTGTGACGACTTGGGGGGTACTAGCACCGATAAACTCATCTTT. J is TRDJ1 and V is TRDV2, with TRDD3 as a possible D gene (6 bases). Between the trimmed V and J ends, which lost 3 bases and 1 base, there was a span of 17 bases. From germline, CDR1 is GEAIGNYY and CDR2 EKD. The CDR3 has 16 amino acids.

The chain joins TRDV2 to TRDJ1; no clear D. The CDR3 consists of 13 residues. V was shortened by 4 bases and J by 1 base, with 9 bases between the two germline ends. Germline CDR1 and CDR2: GEAIGNYY and EKD. The CDR3 loop is CACEYMGTDKLIF. The DNA for the CDR3 is TGTGCCTGTGAGTATATGGGCACCGATAAACTCATCTTT.

Notes on this clone: Possible read error: a much larger clone is one base away. The chain recombines TRDV2 with TRDJ1; no definite D call. Germline values: CDR1 GEAIGNYY, CDR2 EKD. V lost 1 base and J lost 4, with 15 bases in between. This CDR3 spans 15 amino acids. In DNA, the CDR3 is TGTGCCTGTGACACGTTGTACTCAGCCGTCGATAAACTCATCTTT. Amino acid sequence: CACDTLYSAVDKLIF.

The sample holds a few counts of this clone. The chain recombines TRDV3 with TRDJ1; the match to TRDD3 covers 13 bases. The V gene end was trimmed by 2 bases and the J gene end by 2 bases; junction bases not matched to a gene: 23. The CDR3 is made up of 21 amino acids. Germline-derived CDR1 and CDR2 are TVYSNPD and GDNSRS (reference sequence). The CDR3 nucleotides read TGTGCCTTTCCGACCTTCCGACAGCCCCGTACTGGGGGATACGGGACCGATAAACTCATCTTT. Translation gives CAFPTFRQPRTGGYGTDKLIF.

This clone was seen a few times. This chain links TRDV1 with TRDJ1; D may correspond to TRDD2 or TRDD3 (5 bases each). Trimming removed 1 base at V and 1 base at J, with 28 bases between. The CDR3 covers 21 residues. CDR1 is TSWWSYY and CDR2 is QGS in the germline V gene. CDR3 amino acids: CALGERLLAYWWRLGTDKLIF. DNA of the CDR3: TGTGCTCTTGGGGAACGCCTTCTCGCGTACTGGTGGAGGTTAGGCACCGATAAACTCATCTTT.

In its sample, this clone was seen a few times. One end of the junction fails to match germline, which may point to a read error. Other nucleotide sequences from this sample produce the same CDR3. V usage is TRDV2 and J usage is TRDJ1; TRDD3 might be the D (6 bases). The CDR3 totals 18 residues. Looked up from germline, CDR1 is GEAIGNYY and CDR2 is EKD. The CDR3 protein is CACDTAFGGGTQHNKLIF. The CDR3 DNA sequence: TGCGCCTGTGACACTGCCTTTGGTGGGGGCACTCAGCATAATAAACTCATCTTT.

Concerning this clone itself: A single base separates this from a much larger clone, so it may be a read error. The rearrangement joins TRDV2 to TRDJ1; 11 nucleotides line up with TRDD3. The V gene's germline CDR1 is GEAIGNYY and CDR2 EKD. This CDR3 has 15 residues. The CDR3 region is CACDTLGGYGDNLIF. The CDR3 bases are TGTGCCTGTGACACCCTTGGGGGATACGGCGATAACCTCATCTTT.

With respect to this clone: At one boundary the junction diverges from the germline segment, which might be a read error. This rearrangement joins TRDV2 to TRDJ3; D possibly corresponds to TRDD3 (5 bases). The germline V gene encodes CDR1 GEAIGNYY and CDR2 EKD. The CDR3 contains 18 residues. The CDR3 DNA reads TGTGCCTGTGACACCGTGGATTCCGACTCCTGGGACACCCGACAGACGTTTTTC. This sequence encodes CACDTVDSDSWDTRQTFF.

V gene TRDV2 combines with J gene TRDJ1; 9 nucleotides match TRDD3. The length of the CDR3 is 15 residues. V was clipped by 3 bases and J by 1 base; unmatched bases: 5. CDR1 is GEAIGNYY, CDR2 EKD, per germline. The CDR3 nucleotides read TGTGCCTGTGACCCACTGGGGGAGCCCACCGATAAACTCATCTTT. Its translation is CACDPLGEPTDKLIF.

This clone qualifies as medium-sized (0.01 to 0.1%). The CDR3 protein is CACDTLRSALGDSTDKLIF. CDR3 nucleotides: TGTGCCTGTGACACCTTACGATCGGCACTGGGGGATAGCACCGATAAACTCATCTTT. This chain uses TRDV2 with TRDJ1; 11 bases match TRDD3. In germline, CDR1 is GEAIGNYY, CDR2 EKD. V dropped 0 bases and J dropped 1; count of bases not matched to a gene: 12. This CDR3 has 19 amino acids.

Points on this clone: This sequence may be a read error, since a much larger clone differs from it by one base. In DNA, the CDR3 is TGTGCCTGTGACTCAATACTGGGGGATACCTTCATCTTT. The encoded protein is CACDSILGDTFIF. V and J are TRDV2 and TRDJ1; 12 bases are shared with TRDD3. The J segment lost 12 bases and the V segment lost 3 bases, leaving 7 bases of the junction unmatched. The CDR3 covers 13 residues. CDR1 is GEAIGNYY, CDR2 EKD, per germline.